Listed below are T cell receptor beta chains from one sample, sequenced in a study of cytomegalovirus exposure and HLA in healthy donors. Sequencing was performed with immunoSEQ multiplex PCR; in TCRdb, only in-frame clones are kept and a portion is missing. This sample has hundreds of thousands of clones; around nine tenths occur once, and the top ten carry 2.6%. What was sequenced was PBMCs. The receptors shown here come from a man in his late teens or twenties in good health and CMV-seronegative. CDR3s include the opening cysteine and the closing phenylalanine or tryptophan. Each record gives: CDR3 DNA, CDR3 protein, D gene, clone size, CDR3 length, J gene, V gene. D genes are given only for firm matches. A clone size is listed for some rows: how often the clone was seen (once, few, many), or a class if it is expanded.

cdr3_nt: TGCGCCAGCAGCAGGGGACAGGGGGCTGGAGAGCAGTACTTC
cdr3_aa: CASSRGQGAGEQYF
d_call: TRBD1
clone_size: few
cdr3_length: 14
j_call: TRBJ2-7
v_call: TRBV5-1

cdr3_nt: TGCGCCAGCAGCTGGTGGCAGGGGGGCTACGAGCAGTACTTC
cdr3_aa: CASSWWQGGYEQYF
d_call: .
clone_size: .
cdr3_length: 14
j_call: TRBJ2-7
v_call: TRBV4-1

cdr3_nt: TGTGCCAGCGACAGTTGGAGCAATCAGCCCCAGCATTTT
cdr3_aa: CASDSWSNQPQHF
d_call: .
clone_size: .
cdr3_length: 13
j_call: TRBJ1-5
v_call: TRBV6-1

cdr3_nt: TGTGCCAGCAGTTCCAGTAATGAAAACATTCAGTACTTC
cdr3_aa: CASSSSNENIQYF
d_call: .
clone_size: once
cdr3_length: 13
j_call: TRBJ2-4
v_call: TRBV27

cdr3_nt: TGTGCCAGCAGCCCCGCGGCAGGGGGTATCTACGAGCAGTACTTC
cdr3_aa: CASSPAAGGIYEQYF
d_call: TRBD1
clone_size: few
cdr3_length: 15
j_call: TRBJ2-7
v_call: TRBV7-2

cdr3_nt: TGTGCCAGCAATAACGGACTAGGGGCAGATACGCAGTATTTT
cdr3_aa: CASNNGLGADTQYF
d_call: TRBD2
clone_size: .
cdr3_length: 14
j_call: TRBJ2-3
v_call: TRBV7-9

cdr3_nt: TGTGCCAGCAGTGAACAAGGACTCTCTTACGAGCAGTACTTC
cdr3_aa: CASSEQGLSYEQYF
d_call: .
clone_size: .
cdr3_length: 14
j_call: TRBJ2-7
v_call: TRBV6-1

cdr3_nt: TGTGCCAGCAGCTGGCCGGGCAATGAGCAGTTCTTC
cdr3_aa: CASSWPGNEQFF
d_call: .
clone_size: .
cdr3_length: 12
j_call: TRBJ2-1
v_call: TRBV28

cdr3_nt: TGTGCCAGCAGCCCACCGGGACTTTCAAAAAACATTCAGTACTTC
cdr3_aa: CASSPPGLSKNIQYF
d_call: .
clone_size: .
cdr3_length: 15
j_call: TRBJ2-4
v_call: TRBV6-6

cdr3_nt: TGCGCCAGCAGTGATCAGGGGGCAAGCACTGAAGCTTTCTTT
cdr3_aa: CASSDQGASTEAFF
d_call: TRBD1
clone_size: few
cdr3_length: 14
j_call: TRBJ1-1
v_call: TRBV10-2

cdr3_nt: TGTGCCAGCACCGGAATCCAGCGGGGGATCAATGAGCAGTTCTTC
cdr3_aa: CASTGIQRGINEQFF
d_call: TRBD2
clone_size: .
cdr3_length: 15
j_call: TRBJ2-1
v_call: TRBV28

cdr3_nt: TGTGCCAGCAGCATCGGACTAACCACAGATACGCAGTATTTT
cdr3_aa: CASSIGLTTDTQYF
d_call: .
clone_size: once
cdr3_length: 14
j_call: TRBJ2-3
v_call: TRBV6-1

cdr3_nt: TGTGCCAGCAGGTCGGACAGGGTGAACACTGAAGCTTTCTTT
cdr3_aa: CASRSDRVNTEAFF
d_call: TRBD1
clone_size: .
cdr3_length: 14
j_call: TRBJ1-1
v_call: TRBV2

cdr3_nt: TGTGCCAGCAGCAAAGATGGGGGGGCCTACGAGCAGTACTTC
cdr3_aa: CASSKDGGAYEQYF
d_call: TRBD2
clone_size: once
cdr3_length: 14
j_call: TRBJ2-7
v_call: TRBV7-9

cdr3_nt: TGTGCCAGCAGTTCCCTCCAGGGCAGCTACGAGCAGTACTTC
cdr3_aa: CASSSLQGSYEQYF
d_call: .
clone_size: .
cdr3_length: 14
j_call: TRBJ2-7
v_call: TRBV6-5

cdr3_nt: TGTGCCAGCAGCCTAAACAGACAGGGTGAAGAGACCCAGTACTTC
cdr3_aa: CASSLNRQGEETQYF
d_call: TRBD1
clone_size: .
cdr3_length: 15
j_call: TRBJ2-5
v_call: TRBV11-3

cdr3_nt: TGTGCCAGCAGTTTTAAGGCCCTCGGGACAGGGGGATACGAGCAGTACTTC
cdr3_aa: CASSFKALGTGGYEQYF
d_call: TRBD1
clone_size: once
cdr3_length: 17
j_call: TRBJ2-7
v_call: TRBV27